This T cell receptor beta chain appears in the sequencing data of a study of cytomegalovirus exposure and HLA in healthy donors. Study-level results: The authors listed 150 to 200 TCR beta chains as cytomegalovirus-associated.

As regards this clone: The antigen remains unidentified.

Assay: immunoSEQ multiplex PCR; the TCRdb copy retains only in-frame clones and omits some. The table includes roughly 110,000 clones, 88% detected once. The V end lost 2 bases, the J end lost 0 bases, and 11 bases lay between the germline ends. CDR1 and CDR2 (germline): MNHEY, SMNVEV (reference sequence). The CDR3 is 16 residues long. V is TRBV27 and J is TRBJ2-1; D ambiguous. Sequencing was done on a sample of PBMCs. The TCR was taken from a woman in her late teens or twenties in good health and CMV-seropositive. The chain's CDR3 is CASSLNYPSSYNEQFF. CDR3 nucleotide sequence: TGTGCCAGCAGTTTAAACTACCCGAGCTCCTACAATGAGCAGTTCTTC.